This passage covers 6 T cell receptor beta chains from one sample sequenced in a study of blood T cells in healthy people across ages. Using a J-beta primer mix together with a sample-barcoded 5' primer, a second PCR was run for 7 to 11 cycles. Each CDR3 protein is one row after TCRdb ran MiXCR on the 5' RACE reads. Among approximately 800,000 distinct CDR3 sequences, 46% were seen once, and the ten largest hold approximately 18%. Sequenced material: blood. These receptors all come from a man at least 80 years old in good health.

The table lists this clonotype with a few counts. This sequence joins TRBV12-3 or TRBV12-4 and TRBJ2-7; the match to TRBD1 covers 9 bases. Losses at the gene ends were 6 bases for V and 5 bases for J; bases not matched to a gene: 8. The CDR3 is 14 residues long. The CDR3 loop reads CASSRGQGINEQYF. The CDR3 nucleotides are TGTGCCAGCAGCCGAGGACAGGGGATCAACGAGCAGTACTTC.

The sample holds a few counts of this clonotype. The CDR3 reads CASSNDRGGLAYNEQYF. As DNA, the CDR3 is TGCGCCAGCAGTAATGACAGGGGTGGACTAGCGTACAATGAGCAGTACTTC. V and J are TRBV5-1 and TRBJ2-5; D perhaps matches TRBD2 (9 bases). Germline assignment: CDR1 SGHRS and CDR2 YFSETQ. This CDR3 is built from 17 residues. V gave up 5 bases and J gave up 11 bases, with 31 bases separating them.

The CDR3 region is CSASLWELQETQYF. The CDR3 DNA sequence: TGCAGTGCTAGTCTCTGGGAGCTCCAAGAGACCCAGTACTTC. This rearrangement joins TRBV20-1 to TRBJ2-5; D perhaps matches TRBD2 (5 bases). This CDR3 is built from 14 residues. The germline V gene has CDR1 DFQATT and CDR2 SNEGSKA (reference sequence). Trimming took off 3 bases at V and 1 base at J, with 12 bases between the two ends.

This clonotype occurred a few times. This sequence joins TRBV20-1 and TRBJ2-3; TRBD2 agrees at 11 bases. The CDR3 loop spans 17 amino acids. The germline V gene has CDR1 DFQATT and CDR2 SNEGSKA (reference sequence). J gave up 0 bases and V 6 bases, and 11 bases lay outside the gene matches. DNA for the CDR3: TGCAGTGCCATATATTCCCGGACTAGCGGGAGCACAGATACGCAGTATTTT. It codes for CSAIYSRTSGSTDTQYF.

V usage is TRBV29-1 and J usage is TRBJ2-3, with D perhaps matching TRBD1 or TRBD2 (7 bases each). Trimming removed 0 bases at V and 1 base at J, with 26 bases between. The CDR3 length is 20 residues. The germline V gene has CDR1 SQVTM and CDR2 ANQGSEA. CDR3 loop: CSVEDPIQGGALSGTDTQYF. The CDR3 DNA reads as TGCAGCGTTGAAGATCCTATCCAGGGGGGGGCGCTTTCCGGCACAGATACGCAGTATTTT.

This clonotype was seen a few times. This sequence joins TRBV7-2 and TRBJ2-3; 8 nucleotides line up with TRBD2. V trimming: 2 bases; J trimming: 3 bases; junction bases outside the gene matches: 4. Germline loops: CDR1 SGHTA, CDR2 FQGNSA. The CDR3 has 15 residues. Here the CDR3 DNA reads TGTGCCAGCAGCTTAACGGGACTAGAGACAGATACGCAGTATTTT. Protein sequence: CASSLTGLETDTQYF.